Below, one T cell receptor beta chain is given with its context. Its specificity is not known. This sample stems from a study of monozygotic twins with inflammatory bowel disease. TCRdb derives one entry per CDR3 protein from the 5' RACE reads, leaving out DNA. The listing records about 200,000 distinct CDR3 sequences. Germline V gene sequence: CDR1 KGHSH, CDR2 LQKENI. The CDR3 consists of 13 residues. Whole-study findings and limits: There was no support for any single strong signal or clonotype associated with IBD.

The genes are TRBV18 and TRBJ2-1; the TCRdb D gene call, TRBD2, has no DNA to confirm it. The clonotype was recovered from a human donor with ulcerative colitis or Crohn's disease, or a healthy co-twin of an affected twin (not recorded which). The sample taken for sequencing was blood. CDR3 residues: CASSLYAGNEQFF.